This is a list of T cell receptor beta chains from one sample in a study of spatial heterogeneity in lung cancer. TCRdb independently ran MiXCR on the 5' RACE reads; one entry per CDR3 protein. The sample gives 3,200 or so distinct CDR3 sequences, about 3.2% of which show up once; approximately 12% is in the top ten. The input for sequencing was normal lung tissue next to the tumor, taken at surgery. Receptors originate from a female donor with early-stage non-small cell lung cancer. Each CDR3 is given with its conserved first and last residue. D genes are given only for firm matches. Part of the rows lack a size; the others show once, few, many or a class for expanded clones.

V gene	J gene	D gene	clone size	CDR3 DNA	CDR3 protein
TRBV9	TRBJ2-1	TRBD2	medium-sized	TGTGCCAGCAGCGTAGGAGGTAGCGGGGGGCCAACTAACAATGAGCAGTTCTTC	CASSVGGSGGPTNNEQFF
TRBV20-1	TRBJ2-5	-	-	TGCAGTGCTAGCAACTCCCAGCAAGAGACCCAGTACTTC	CSASNSQQETQYF
TRBV25-1	TRBJ1-2	-	medium-sized	TGTGCCAGCAGTGAGGGGGGGGGCCCTATGGGCCGCTATGGCTACACCTTC	CASSEGGGPMGRYGYTF
TRBV10-3	TRBJ1-6	TRBD1	medium-sized	TGTGCCACAAACAGGGACAGCGATTCACCCCTCCACTTT	CATNRDSDSPLHF
TRBV29-1	TRBJ2-7	-	medium-sized	TGCAGCGTTGAAAGGACAGGCGGAGGGGTCTACGAGCAGTACTTC	CSVERTGGGVYEQYF
TRBV5-1	TRBJ2-3	-	many	TGCGCCAGCAGCTTGGGACTGGGCAGTAGCACAGATACGCAGTATTTT	CASSLGLGSSTDTQYF
TRBV4-3	TRBJ1-6	-	medium-sized	TGCGCCAGCAGCCAAGATTTGGTGGGGGCGGTAAATTCACCCCTCCACTTT	CASSQDLVGAVNSPLHF
TRBV27	TRBJ2-1	TRBD2	few	TGTGCCAGCAGTTTAAGGTATCACGGACTAGCGGGGAGCAATGAGCAGTTCTTC	CASSLRYHGLAGSNEQFF
TRBV11-2	TRBJ2-7	TRBD2	many	TGTGCCAGCAGCTTAAGCGGGGACCCTTCGTACGAGCAGTACTTC	CASSLSGDPSYEQYF
TRBV12-3/TRBV12-4	TRBJ2-1	-	many	TGTGCCAGCAGTTTCTTGGCGTACAATGAGCAGTTCTTC	CASSFLAYNEQFF
TRBV3-1	TRBJ2-2	-	few	TGTGCCAGCAGCCATCGACAGGTTAACACCGGGGAGCTGTTTTTT	CASSHRQVNTGELFF
TRBV29-1	TRBJ1-4	-	many	TGCAGCGTACAAGGGAGTGCGGCGAATGAAAAACTGTTTTTT	CSVQGSAANEKLFF
TRBV20-1	TRBJ2-1	-	medium-sized	TGCAGTGCTAGAAGGGGGGGGCTAGTAGCTGAGCAGTGGCTAGTAGCTGAGCAGTTCTTC	CSARRGGLVAEQWLVAEQFF